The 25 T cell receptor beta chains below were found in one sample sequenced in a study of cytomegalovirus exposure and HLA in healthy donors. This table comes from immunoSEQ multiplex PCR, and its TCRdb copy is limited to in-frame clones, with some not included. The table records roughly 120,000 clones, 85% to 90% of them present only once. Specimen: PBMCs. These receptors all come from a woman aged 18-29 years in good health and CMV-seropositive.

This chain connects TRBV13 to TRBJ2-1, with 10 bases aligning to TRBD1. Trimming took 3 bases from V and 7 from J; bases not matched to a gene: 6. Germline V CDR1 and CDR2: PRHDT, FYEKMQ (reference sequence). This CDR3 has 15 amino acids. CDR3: CASSFGTGARNEQFF. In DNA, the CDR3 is TGTGCCAGCAGCTTCGGGACAGGGGCTAGAAATGAGCAGTTCTTC. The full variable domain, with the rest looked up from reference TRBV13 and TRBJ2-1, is AAGVIQSPRHLIKEKRETATLKCYPIPRHDTVYWYQQGPGQDPQFLISFYEKMQSDKGSIPDRFSAQQFSDYHSELNMSSLELGDSALYFCASSFGTGARNEQFFGPGTRLTVL.

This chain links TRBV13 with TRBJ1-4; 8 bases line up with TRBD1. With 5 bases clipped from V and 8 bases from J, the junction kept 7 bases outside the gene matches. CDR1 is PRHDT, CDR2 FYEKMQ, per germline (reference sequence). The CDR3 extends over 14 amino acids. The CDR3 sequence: CASSRAGGREKLFF. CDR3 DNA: TGTGCCAGCAGCAGAGCAGGGGGCCGGGAAAAACTGTTTTTT.

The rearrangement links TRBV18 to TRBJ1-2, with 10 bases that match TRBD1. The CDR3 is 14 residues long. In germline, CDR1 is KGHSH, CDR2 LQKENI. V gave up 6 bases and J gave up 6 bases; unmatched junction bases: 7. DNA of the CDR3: TGTGCCAGCTCGACAACCGGGACAGGGGATGGCTACACCTTC. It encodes CASSTTGTGDGYTF.

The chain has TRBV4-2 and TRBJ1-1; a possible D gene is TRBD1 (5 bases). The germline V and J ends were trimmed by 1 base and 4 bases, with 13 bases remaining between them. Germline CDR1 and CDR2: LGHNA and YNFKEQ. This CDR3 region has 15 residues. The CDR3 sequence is CASSQGGQGGTEAFF. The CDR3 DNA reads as TGTGCCAGCAGCCAAGGGGGCCAAGGTGGCACTGAAGCTTTCTTT.

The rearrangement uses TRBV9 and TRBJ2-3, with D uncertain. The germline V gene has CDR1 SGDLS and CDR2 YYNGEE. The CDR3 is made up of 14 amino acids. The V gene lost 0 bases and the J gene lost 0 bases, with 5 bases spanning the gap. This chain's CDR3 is CASSVATSTDTQYF. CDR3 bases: TGTGCCAGCAGCGTAGCGACAAGCACAGATACGCAGTATTTT.

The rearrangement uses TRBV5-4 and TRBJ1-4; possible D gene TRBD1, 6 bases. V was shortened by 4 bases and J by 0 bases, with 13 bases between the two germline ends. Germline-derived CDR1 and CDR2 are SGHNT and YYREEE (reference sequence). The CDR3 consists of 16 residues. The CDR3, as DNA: TGTGCCAGCAGCAAGACAGGATCTGCAACTAATGAAAAACTGTTTTTT. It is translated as CASSKTGSATNEKLFF.

The CDR3, as DNA: TGTGCCAGCAGCCAACGTAGCGGGTCCAGCACAGATACGCAGTATTTT. It yields the protein CASSQRSGSSTDTQYF. The chain uses TRBV4-2 and TRBJ2-3; 7 bases are a match to TRBD2. Trimming took 2 bases from V and 0 from J; bases not matched to a gene: 5. The CDR3 is made up of 16 amino acids. CDR1 is LGHNA, CDR2 YNFKEQ, per germline.

The CDR3 sequence: CASSFAETQYF. The CDR3 region has the DNA TGTGCCAGCAGCTTCGCGGAGACCCAGTACTTC. The chain carries TRBV5-6 and TRBJ2-5; the D is unclear. V gave up 2 bases and J gave up 5 bases, with 4 bases separating them. Germline V CDR1 and CDR2: SGHDT, YYEEEE. The CDR3 spans 11 residues.

CDR3 protein: CASSPNKGGTSGAHNEQFF. The CDR3 bases are TGCGCCAGCAGCCCGAACAAGGGGGGAACTAGCGGGGCCCACAATGAGCAGTTCTTC. The chain employs TRBV4-1 and TRBJ2-1, with 10 bases aligning to TRBD2. Germline CDR1 MGHRA, CDR2 YSYEKL. V lost 4 bases to trimming and J lost 5 bases; unmatched junction nucleotides: 17. CDR3 size: 19 residues.

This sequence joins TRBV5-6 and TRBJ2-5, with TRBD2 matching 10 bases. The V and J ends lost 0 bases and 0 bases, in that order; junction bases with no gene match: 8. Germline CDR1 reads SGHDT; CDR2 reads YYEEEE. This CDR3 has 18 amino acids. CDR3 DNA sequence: TGTGCCAGCAGCTTGGAATCTAGCGGGGGCCAGTACCAAGAGACCCAGTACTTC. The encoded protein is CASSLESSGGQYQETQYF.

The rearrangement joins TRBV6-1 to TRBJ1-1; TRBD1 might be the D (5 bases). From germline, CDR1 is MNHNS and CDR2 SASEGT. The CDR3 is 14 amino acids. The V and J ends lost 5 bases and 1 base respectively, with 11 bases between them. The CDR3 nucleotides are TGTGCCAGCAGTCCCCGAGGACAGAACACTGAAGCTTTCTTT. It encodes CASSPRGQNTEAFF.

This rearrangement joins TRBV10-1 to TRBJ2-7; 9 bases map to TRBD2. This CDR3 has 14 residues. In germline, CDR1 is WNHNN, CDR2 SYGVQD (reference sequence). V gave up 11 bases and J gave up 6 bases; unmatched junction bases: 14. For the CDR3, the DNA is TGCGCCCCAACGCTGGCGGGAGCGGGGGGCGAGCAGTACTTC. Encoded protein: CAPTLAGAGGEQYF.

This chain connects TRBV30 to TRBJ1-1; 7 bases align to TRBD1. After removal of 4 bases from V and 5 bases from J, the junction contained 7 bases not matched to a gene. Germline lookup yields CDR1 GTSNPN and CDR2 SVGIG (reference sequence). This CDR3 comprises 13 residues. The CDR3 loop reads CAWTTAGGTEAFF. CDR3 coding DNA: TGTGCCTGGACGACAGCAGGGGGGACTGAAGCTTTCTTT.

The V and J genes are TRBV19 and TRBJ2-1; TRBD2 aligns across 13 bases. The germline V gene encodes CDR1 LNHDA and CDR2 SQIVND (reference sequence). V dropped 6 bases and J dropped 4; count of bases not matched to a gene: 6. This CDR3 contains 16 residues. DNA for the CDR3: TGTGCCAGTAGGGTACTACTAGCGGGGGGGTACAATGAGCAGTTCTTC. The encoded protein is CASRVLLAGGYNEQFF.

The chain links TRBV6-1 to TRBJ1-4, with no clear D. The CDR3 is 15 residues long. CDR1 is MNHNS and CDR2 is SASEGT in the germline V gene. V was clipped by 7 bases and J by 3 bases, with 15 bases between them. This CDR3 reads CASINAAGANEKLFF. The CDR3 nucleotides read TGTGCCAGCATAAATGCGGCGGGCGCTAATGAAAAACTGTTTTTT.

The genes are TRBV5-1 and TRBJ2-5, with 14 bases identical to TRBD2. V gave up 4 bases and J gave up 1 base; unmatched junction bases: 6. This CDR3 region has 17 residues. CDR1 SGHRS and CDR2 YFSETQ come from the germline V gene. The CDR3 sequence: CASSEGLAGVLQETQYF. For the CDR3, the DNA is TGCGCCAGCAGCGAGGGACTAGCGGGGGTCCTCCAAGAGACCCAGTACTTC. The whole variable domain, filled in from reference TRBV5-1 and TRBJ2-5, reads KAGVTQTPRYLIKTRGQQVTLSCSPISGHRSVSWYQQTPGQGLQFLFEYFSETQRNKGNFPGRFSGRQFSNSRSEMNVSTLELGDSALYLCASSEGLAGVLQETQYFGPGTRLLVL.

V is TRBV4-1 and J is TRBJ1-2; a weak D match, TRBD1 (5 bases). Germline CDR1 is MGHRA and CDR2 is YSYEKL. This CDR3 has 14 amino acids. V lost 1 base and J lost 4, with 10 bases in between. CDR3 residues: CASSQGGLAYGYTF. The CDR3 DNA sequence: TGCGCCAGCAGCCAAGGGGGACTCGCCTATGGCTACACCTTC.

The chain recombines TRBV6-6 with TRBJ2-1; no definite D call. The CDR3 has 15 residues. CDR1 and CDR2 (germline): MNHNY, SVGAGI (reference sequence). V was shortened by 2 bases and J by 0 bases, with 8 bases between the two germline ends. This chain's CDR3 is CASSYLISSYNEQFF. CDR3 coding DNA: TGTGCCAGCAGTTACCTTATCAGCTCCTACAATGAGCAGTTCTTC.

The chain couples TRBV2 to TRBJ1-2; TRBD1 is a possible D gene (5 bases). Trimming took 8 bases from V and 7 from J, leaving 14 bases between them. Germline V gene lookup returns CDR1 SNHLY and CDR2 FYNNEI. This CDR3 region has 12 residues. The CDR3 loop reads CASSRAFSGYTF. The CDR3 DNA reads TGTGCCAGCTCCAGGGCCTTTAGTGGCTACACCTTC.

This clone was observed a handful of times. CDR3 DNA sequence: TGTGCCAGCTCACCGACTAGCGGGAGAGGACAAGAGACCCAGTACTTC. Protein: CASSPTSGRGQETQYF. The rearrangement joins TRBV18 to TRBJ2-5; TRBD2 matches at 12 bases. J lost 2 bases, V lost 3 bases, and 4 bases had no gene match. The CDR3 runs 16 residues. Germline V lookup: CDR1 KGHSH, CDR2 LQKENI. Complete variable domain (other parts from reference TRBV18 and TRBJ2-5): NAGVMQNPRHLVRRRGQEARLRCSPMKGHSHVYWYRQLPEEGLKFMVYLQKENIIDESGMPKERFSAEFPKEGPSILRIQQVVRGDSAAYFCASSPTSGRGQETQYFGPGTRLLVL.

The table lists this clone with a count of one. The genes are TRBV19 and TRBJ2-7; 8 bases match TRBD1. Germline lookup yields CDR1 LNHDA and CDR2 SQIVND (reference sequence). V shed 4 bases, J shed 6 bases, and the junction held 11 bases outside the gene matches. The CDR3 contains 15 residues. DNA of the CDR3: TGTGCCAGTAGTAGATTTGACAGGGGCCTCGCCGAGCAGTACTTC. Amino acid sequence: CASSRFDRGLAEQYF.

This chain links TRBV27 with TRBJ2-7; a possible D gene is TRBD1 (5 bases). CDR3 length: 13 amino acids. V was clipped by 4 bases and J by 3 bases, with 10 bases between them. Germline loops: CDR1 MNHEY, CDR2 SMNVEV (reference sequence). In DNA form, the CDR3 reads TGTGCCAGCAGTTCCCCCAGGGACTACGAGCAGTACTTC. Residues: CASSSPRDYEQYF.

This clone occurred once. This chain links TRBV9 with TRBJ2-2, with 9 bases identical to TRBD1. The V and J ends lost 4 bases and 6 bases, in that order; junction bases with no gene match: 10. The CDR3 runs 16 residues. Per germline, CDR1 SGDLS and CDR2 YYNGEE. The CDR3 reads CASSQPRDRVSGELFF. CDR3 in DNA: TGTGCCAGCAGCCAGCCCAGGGACAGGGTTTCCGGGGAGCTGTTTTTT. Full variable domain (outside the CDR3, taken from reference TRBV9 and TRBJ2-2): DSGVTQTPKHLITATGQRVTLRCSPRSGDLSVYWYQQSLDQGLQFLIQYYNGEERAKGNILERFSAQQFPDLHSELNLSSLELGDSALYFCASSQPRDRVSGELFFGEGSRLTVL.

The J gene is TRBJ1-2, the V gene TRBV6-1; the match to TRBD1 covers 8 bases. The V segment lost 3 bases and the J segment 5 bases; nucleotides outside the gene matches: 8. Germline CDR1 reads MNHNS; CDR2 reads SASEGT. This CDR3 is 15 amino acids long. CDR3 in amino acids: CASSEPDRGRYGYTF. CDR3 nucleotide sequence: TGTGCCAGCAGTGAGCCCGACAGGGGTCGTTATGGCTACACCTTC.

The CDR3 nucleotides are TGTGCCAGCAGAAATCTAGATACTGAAGCTTTCTTT. Its protein product is CASRNLDTEAFF. The chain is built from TRBV27 and TRBJ1-1, with unresolved D. V lost 6 bases and J 5 bases, leaving 10 bases between the germline ends. This CDR3 has 12 amino acids. The germline gives CDR1 MNHEY, CDR2 SMNVEV (reference sequence).